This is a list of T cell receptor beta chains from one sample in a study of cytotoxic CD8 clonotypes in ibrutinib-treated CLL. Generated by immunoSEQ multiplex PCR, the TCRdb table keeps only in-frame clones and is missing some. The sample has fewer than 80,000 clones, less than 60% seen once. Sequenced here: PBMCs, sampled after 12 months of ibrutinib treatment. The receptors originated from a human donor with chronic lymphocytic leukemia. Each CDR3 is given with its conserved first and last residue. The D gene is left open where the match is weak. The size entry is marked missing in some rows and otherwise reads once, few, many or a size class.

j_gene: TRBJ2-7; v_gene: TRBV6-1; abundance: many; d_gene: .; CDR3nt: TGTGCCAGCAGTGAAGCACTAGTACTATCATACGAGCAGTACTTC; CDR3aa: CASSEALVLSYEQYF
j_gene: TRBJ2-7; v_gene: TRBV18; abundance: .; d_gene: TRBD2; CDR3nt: TGTGCCAGCTCACCGACTAGCGGGGGCACCTACGAGCAGTACTTC; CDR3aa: CASSPTSGGTYEQYF
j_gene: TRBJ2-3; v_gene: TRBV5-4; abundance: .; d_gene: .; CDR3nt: TGTGCCAGCAGCTTGGCAGGGATCCCCCCCACAGATACGCAGTATTTT; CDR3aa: CASSLAGIPPTDTQYF
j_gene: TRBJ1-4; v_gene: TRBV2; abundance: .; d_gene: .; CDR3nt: TGTGCCAGCAGTGAAGGGGGGCCCAATGAAAAACTGTTTTTT; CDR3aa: CASSEGGPNEKLFF
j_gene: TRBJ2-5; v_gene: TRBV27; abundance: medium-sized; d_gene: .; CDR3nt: TGTGCCAGCCCCATTCTTGTTAATGGGCAAGAGACCCAGTACTTC; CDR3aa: CASPILVNGQETQYF
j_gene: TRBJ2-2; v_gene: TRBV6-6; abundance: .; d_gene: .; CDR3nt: TGTGCCAGCCATTTGTCGAGGGGGACCGGGGAGCTGTTTTTT; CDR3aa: CASHLSRGTGELFF
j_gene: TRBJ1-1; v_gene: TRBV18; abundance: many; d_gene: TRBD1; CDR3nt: TGTGCCAGCTCACCCCCGCGACAGGGTTTAGCTTTCTTT; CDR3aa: CASSPPRQGLAFF
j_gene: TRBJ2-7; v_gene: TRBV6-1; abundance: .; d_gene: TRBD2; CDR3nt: TGTGCCAGCAGACCAGGACTAGCGGGAAGCTACGAGCAGTACTTC; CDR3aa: CASRPGLAGSYEQYF
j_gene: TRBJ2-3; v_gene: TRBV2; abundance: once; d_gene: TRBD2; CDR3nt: TGTGCCAGCACCTTCGGGGCTAGCGGAGATACGCAGTATTTT; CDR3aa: CASTFGASGDTQYF
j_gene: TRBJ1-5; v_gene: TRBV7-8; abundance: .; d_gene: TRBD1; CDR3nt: TGTGCCAGCAGCTCAACAGGGGGTCCTAATCAGCCCCAGCATTTT; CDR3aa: CASSSTGGPNQPQHF
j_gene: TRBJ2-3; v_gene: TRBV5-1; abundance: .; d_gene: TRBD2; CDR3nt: TGCGCCAGCAGCTTGGCGGGGGGATCCACAGATACGCAGTATTTT; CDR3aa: CASSLAGGSTDTQYF
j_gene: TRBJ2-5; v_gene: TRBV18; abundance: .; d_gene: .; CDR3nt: TGTGCCAGCTCACCAACTACTAGGCAAGAGACCCAGTACTTC; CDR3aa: CASSPTTRQETQYF
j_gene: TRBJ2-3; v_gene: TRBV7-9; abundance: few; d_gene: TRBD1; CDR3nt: TGTGCCAGCAGCTGGGACAGGGGGCGCCCAGATACGCAGTATTTT; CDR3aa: CASSWDRGRPDTQYF
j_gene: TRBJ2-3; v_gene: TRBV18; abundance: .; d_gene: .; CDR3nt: TGTGCCAGCTCAGTAACTATGTCTGATACGCAGTATTTT; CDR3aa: CASSVTMSDTQYF
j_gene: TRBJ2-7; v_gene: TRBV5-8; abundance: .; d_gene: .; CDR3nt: TGTGCCAGCAGCTCTCGAGGGGGCGGGAGGTCCTACGAGCAGTACTTC; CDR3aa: CASSSRGGGRSYEQYF
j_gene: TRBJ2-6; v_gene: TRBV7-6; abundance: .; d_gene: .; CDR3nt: TGTGCCAGCAGCCCTGGTGGGGGGCGCGCTGGGGCCAACGTCCTGACTTTC; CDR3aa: CASSPGGGRAGANVLTF
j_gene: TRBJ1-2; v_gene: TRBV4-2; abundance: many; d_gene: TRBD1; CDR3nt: TGTGCCAGCAGCCAAGTTCCGGACAGGGACCATGGCTACACCTTC; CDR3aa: CASSQVPDRDHGYTF
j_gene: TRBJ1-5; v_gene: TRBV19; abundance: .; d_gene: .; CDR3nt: TGTGCCAGTAGACCTGGGGGTAATAGCAATCAGCCCCAGCATTTT; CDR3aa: CASRPGGNSNQPQHF
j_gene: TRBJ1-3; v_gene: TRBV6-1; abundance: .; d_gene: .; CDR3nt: TGTGCCAGTGGCCTCTCGAGAGGAAACACCATATATTTT; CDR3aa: CASGLSRGNTIYF
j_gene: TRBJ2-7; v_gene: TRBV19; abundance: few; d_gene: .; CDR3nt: TGTGCCAGTAGTATAGGTGCAGGGACAAACTACGAGCAGTACTTC; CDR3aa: CASSIGAGTNYEQYF
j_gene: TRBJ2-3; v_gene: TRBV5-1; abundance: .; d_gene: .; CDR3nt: TGCGCCAGCAGAGCAGGGACCACAGATACGCAGTATTTT; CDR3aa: CASRAGTTDTQYF
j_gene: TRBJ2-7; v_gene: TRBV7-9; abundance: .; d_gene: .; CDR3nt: TGTGCCAGCAGTCCGTTTGTGTCCTACGAGCAGTACTTC; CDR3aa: CASSPFVSYEQYF
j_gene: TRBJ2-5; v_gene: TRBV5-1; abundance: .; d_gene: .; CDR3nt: TGCGCCAGCAGCTTGGGTGGCGTTCAGGAGACCCAGTACTTC; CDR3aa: CASSLGGVQETQYF
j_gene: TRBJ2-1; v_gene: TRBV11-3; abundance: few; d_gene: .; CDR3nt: TGTGCCAGCAGCTTAACCTCCTACAATGAGCAGTTCTTC; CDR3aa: CASSLTSYNEQFF
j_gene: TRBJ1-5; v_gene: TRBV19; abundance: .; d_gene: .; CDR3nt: TGTGCCAGTAGGCCAGGGGCAGGGACTCAGCCCCAGCATTTT; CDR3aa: CASRPGAGTQPQHF
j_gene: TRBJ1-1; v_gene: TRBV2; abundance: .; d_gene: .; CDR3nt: TGTGCCAGCAGTGGCCGGTGGACTGAAGCTTTCTTT; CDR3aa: CASSGRWTEAFF
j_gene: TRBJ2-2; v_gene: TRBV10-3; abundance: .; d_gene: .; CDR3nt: TGTGCCATCCTTAGGTACGGGGAGCTGTTTTTT; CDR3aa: CAILRYGELFF
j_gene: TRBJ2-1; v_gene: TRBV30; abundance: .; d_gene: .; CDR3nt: TGTGCCTGGAGGATGACTAGGTACTCCACTAATGAGCAGTTCTTC; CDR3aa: CAWRMTRYSTNEQFF
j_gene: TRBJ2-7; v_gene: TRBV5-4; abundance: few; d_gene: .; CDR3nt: TGTGCCAGCAAACCGACAGGTACCTACGAGCAGTACTTC; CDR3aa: CASKPTGTYEQYF
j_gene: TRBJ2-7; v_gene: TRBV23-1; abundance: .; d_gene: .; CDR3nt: TGCGCCAGCAGTCAAGGAAAGGGGATTGGCGAGCAGTACTTC; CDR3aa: CASSQGKGIGEQYF
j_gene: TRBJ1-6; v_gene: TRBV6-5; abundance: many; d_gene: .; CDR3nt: TGTGCCAGCAGTTACTGGGTGGGGTCGGGTAATTCACCCCTCCACTTT; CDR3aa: CASSYWVGSGNSPLHF
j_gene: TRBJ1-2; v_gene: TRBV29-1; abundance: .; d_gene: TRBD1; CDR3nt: TGCAGCGTTGTTGGACAGGGGAGATACTATGGCTACACCTTC; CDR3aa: CSVVGQGRYYGYTF
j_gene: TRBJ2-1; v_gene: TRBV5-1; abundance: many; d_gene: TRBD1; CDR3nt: TGCGCCAGCAGCTTGGCCCGGGACAGGTTCTACAATGAGCAGTTCTTC; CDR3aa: CASSLARDRFYNEQFF
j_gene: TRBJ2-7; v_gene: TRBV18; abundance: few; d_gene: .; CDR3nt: TGTGCCAGCTCACCCTCGGGGGAAAGGTACGAGCAGTACTTC; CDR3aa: CASSPSGERYEQYF
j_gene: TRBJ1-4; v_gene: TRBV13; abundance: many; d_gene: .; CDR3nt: TGTGCCAGCAGCTTCAGGGGTACTAATGAAAAACTGTTTTTT; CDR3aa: CASSFRGTNEKLFF
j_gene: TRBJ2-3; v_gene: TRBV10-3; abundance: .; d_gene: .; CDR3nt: TGTGCCAGCAGGACAGATACGCAGTATTTT; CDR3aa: CASRTDTQYF
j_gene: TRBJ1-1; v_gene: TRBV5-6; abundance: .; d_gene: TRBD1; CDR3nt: TGTGCCAGCAGTCGGACAGGGGTCGCTGAAGCTTTCTTT; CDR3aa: CASSRTGVAEAFF
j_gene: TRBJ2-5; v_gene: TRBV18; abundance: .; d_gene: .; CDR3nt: TGTGCCAGCTCACCTAAACAGACCCAGTACTTC; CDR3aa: CASSPKQTQYF
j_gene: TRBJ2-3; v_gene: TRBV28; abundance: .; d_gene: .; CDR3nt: TGTGCCAGCTCACGACCAGGCCCAACGCAGTATTTT; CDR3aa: CASSRPGPTQYF
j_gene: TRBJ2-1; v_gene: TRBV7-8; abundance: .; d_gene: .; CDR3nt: TGTGCCAGCAGCTTAGAGGGGAACAATGAGCAGTTCTTC; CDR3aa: CASSLEGNNEQFF
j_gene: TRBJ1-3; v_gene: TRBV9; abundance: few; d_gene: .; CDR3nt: TGTGCCAGCAGCGTAGACAGCCACTCTGGAAACACCATATATTTT; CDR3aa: CASSVDSHSGNTIYF
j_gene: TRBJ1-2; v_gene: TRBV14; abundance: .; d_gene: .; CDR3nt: TGTGCCAGCAGCCTCGTGGACTCTGGAATCTATGGCTACACCTTC; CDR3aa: CASSLVDSGIYGYTF